These 8 T cell receptor beta chains were all obtained from the same sample, sequenced in a study of T-cell memory formation after mild COVID-19. Each CDR3 protein is one row after TCRdb ran MiXCR on the 5' RACE reads. This sample has fewer than 300,000 distinct CDR3 sequences, with more than 15% found just once. The sample taken for sequencing was PBMCs or a T cell subset sorted from them (not recorded which). The receptors here all came from a young man who had mild COVID-19 (a few samples of this study predate the infection). Cell type and time point are not known.

The chain joins TRBV4-2 to TRBJ1-1; TRBD1 aligns across 7 bases. CDR1 LGHNA and CDR2 YNFKEQ come from the germline V gene. V gave up 3 bases and J gave up 2 bases; unmatched junction bases: 6. The CDR3 has 15 residues. The CDR3 loop is CASSHDQGVNTEAFF. The CDR3 DNA reads as TGTGCCAGCAGCCATGATCAGGGGGTTAACACTGAAGCTTTCTTT.

This clonotype was counted between two and nine times. The V gene is TRBV20-1, the J gene TRBJ2-7; D is ambiguous. V was trimmed by 5 bases and J by 0 bases, leaving 8 bases between them. The length of the CDR3 is 12 residues. The V gene's germline CDR1 is DFQATT and CDR2 SNEGSKA (reference sequence). The CDR3 here is CSASDGSYEQYF. Here the CDR3 DNA reads TGCAGTGCTTCGGACGGCTCCTACGAGCAGTACTTC.

CDR3 coding DNA: TGCGCCACCGGGACAGGGGGGAATGAGCAGTTCTTC. Its translation: CATGTGGNEQFF. The chain links TRBV4-1 to TRBJ2-1; TRBD1 agrees at 11 bases. Germline-derived CDR1 and CDR2 are MGHRA and YSYEKL. Trimming removed 10 bases from V and 7 bases from J; junction bases left unmatched: 3. The CDR3 has 12 amino acids.

This clonotype was detected many times. This sequence joins TRBV29-1 and TRBJ2-7; D is possibly TRBD2 (7 bases). The CDR3 has 13 residues. V lost 4 bases to trimming and J lost 2 bases, with 12 bases between them. The germline V gene has CDR1 SQVTM and CDR2 ANQGSEA. Here the CDR3 DNA reads TGCAGCGTTGTGGGGGGGCATACCTACGAGCAGTACTTC. This sequence encodes CSVVGGHTYEQYF.

This clonotype was found many times. The chain carries TRBV12-3 or TRBV12-4 and TRBJ1-2, with D unclear. V lost 7 bases and J 6 bases, leaving 15 bases between the germline ends. The CDR3 totals 13 residues. The CDR3 here is CASKEANMNGYTF. The CDR3 nucleotides read TGTGCCAGCAAGGAAGCCAATATGAATGGCTACACCTTC.

The chain combines TRBV5-1 with TRBJ2-1; D is uncertain. Germline CDR1 is SGHRS and CDR2 is YFSETQ. V lost 0 bases and J 4 bases, leaving 8 bases between the germline ends. The CDR3 runs 14 residues. The CDR3 sequence is CASSLALTYNEQFF. The DNA for the CDR3 is TGCGCCAGCAGCTTGGCCTTAACGTACAATGAGCAGTTCTTC.

V gene TRBV15 combines with J gene TRBJ1-1; D perhaps matches TRBD1 (5 bases). CDR1 is LNHNV and CDR2 is YYDKDF in the germline V gene (reference sequence). V lost 2 bases and J lost 1, with 14 bases in between. The CDR3 is 16 amino acids. CDR3: CATSRTRDGQNTEAFF. CDR3 nucleotides: TGTGCCACCAGCAGAACTCGGGACGGACAGAACACTGAAGCTTTCTTT.

This clonotype was seen a few times. The chain recombines TRBV7-3 with TRBJ2-1, with TRBD2 matching over 9 bases. The V gene's germline CDR1 is SGHTA and CDR2 FQGTGA. The CDR3 is made up of 15 amino acids. Trimming at V came to 1 base and at J to 7 bases, leaving 5 bases not matched to a gene. CDR3 in DNA: TGTGCCAGCAGCTTAAGAGCGGGGGGTGAGAATGAGCAGTTCTTC. As protein: CASSLRAGGENEQFF. Supplemented by reference TRBV7-3 and TRBJ2-1, the full variable domain reads GAGVSQTPSNKVTEKGKYVELRCDPISGHTALYWYRQSLGQGPEFLIYFQGTGAADDSGLPNDRFFAVRPEGSVSTLKIQRTERGDSAVYLCASSLRAGGENEQFFGPGTRLTVL.